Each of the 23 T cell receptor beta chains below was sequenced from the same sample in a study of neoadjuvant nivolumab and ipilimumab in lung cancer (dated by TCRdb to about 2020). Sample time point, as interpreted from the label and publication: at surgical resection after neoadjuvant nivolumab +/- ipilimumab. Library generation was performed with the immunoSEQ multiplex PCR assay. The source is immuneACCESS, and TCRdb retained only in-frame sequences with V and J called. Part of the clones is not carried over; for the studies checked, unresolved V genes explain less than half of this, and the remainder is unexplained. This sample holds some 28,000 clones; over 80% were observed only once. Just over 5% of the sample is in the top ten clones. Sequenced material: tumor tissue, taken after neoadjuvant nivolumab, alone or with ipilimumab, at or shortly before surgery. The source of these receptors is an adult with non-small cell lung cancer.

The CDR3 loop reads CASSLGYGTNNEQFF. Written as DNA, the CDR3 is TGTGCCAGCAGCCTAGGATACGGGACAAACAATGAGCAGTTCTTC. The chain uses TRBV7-2 and TRBJ2-1; a possible D gene is TRBD1 (6 bases). Germline V lookup: CDR1 SGHTA, CDR2 FQGNSA. The CDR3 is made up of 15 amino acids. The ends were cut back, 5 bases at V and 5 bases at J, with 16 bases in the middle. The complete variable domain, with remaining parts taken from reference TRBV7-2 and TRBJ2-1, reads GAGVSQSPSNKVTEKGKDVELRCDPISGHTALYWYRQSLGQGLEFLIYFQGNSAPDKSGLPSDRFSAERTGGSVSTLTIQRTQQEDSAVYLCASSLGYGTNNEQFFGPGTRLTVL.

The CDR3 sequence: CASSQGQGIRPQHF. DNA of the CDR3: TGTGCCAGCAGCCAGGGGCAGGGGATAAGGCCCCAGCATTTT. The chain recombines TRBV13 with TRBJ1-5, with a possible D match to TRBD1 (6 bases). The CDR3 covers 14 residues. With 5 bases removed from V and 9 bases from J, the gap between germline ends came to 17 bases. Germline V CDR1 and CDR2: PRHDT, FYEKMQ (reference sequence).

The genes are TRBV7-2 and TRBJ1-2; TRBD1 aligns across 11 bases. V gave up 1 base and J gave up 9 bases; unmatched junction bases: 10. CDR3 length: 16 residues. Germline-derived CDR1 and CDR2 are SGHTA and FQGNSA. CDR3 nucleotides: TGTGCCAGCAGCTTAGGGGGTGTCGGGACAGGGGGTCGCTACACCTTC. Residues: CASSLGGVGTGGRYTF.

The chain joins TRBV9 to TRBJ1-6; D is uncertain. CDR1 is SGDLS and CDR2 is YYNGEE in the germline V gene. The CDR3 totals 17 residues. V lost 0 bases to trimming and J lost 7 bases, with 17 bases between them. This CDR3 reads CASSVALYGIENSPLHF. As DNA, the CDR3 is TGTGCCAGCAGCGTAGCCCTCTACGGCATCGAGAATTCACCCCTCCACTTT.

The CDR3 nucleotides read TGTGCCTGGAGAGGTACGGGACAGAACTTGATCACTGAAGCTTTCTTT. As protein: CAWRGTGQNLITEAFF. The rearrangement links TRBV30 to TRBJ1-1, with TRBD1 matching 7 bases. Germline trimming cut 3 bases from V and 4 bases from J; bases unmatched to any gene: 14. CDR3 length: 16 amino acids. Germline values: CDR1 GTSNPN, CDR2 SVGIG (reference sequence). The variable domain in full, completed from reference TRBV30 and TRBJ1-1, reads SQTIHQWPATLVQPVGSPLSLECTVEGTSNPNLYWYRQAAGRGLQLLFYSVGIGQISSEVPQNLSASRPQDRQFILSSKKLLLSDSGFYLCAWRGTGQNLITEAFFGQGTRLTVV.

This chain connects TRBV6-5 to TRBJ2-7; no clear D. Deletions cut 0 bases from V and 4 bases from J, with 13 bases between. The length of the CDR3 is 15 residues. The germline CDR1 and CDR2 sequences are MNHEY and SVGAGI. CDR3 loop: CASSYSTPRRYEQYF. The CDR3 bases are TGTGCCAGCAGTTACTCTACCCCCAGGCGATACGAGCAGTACTTC.

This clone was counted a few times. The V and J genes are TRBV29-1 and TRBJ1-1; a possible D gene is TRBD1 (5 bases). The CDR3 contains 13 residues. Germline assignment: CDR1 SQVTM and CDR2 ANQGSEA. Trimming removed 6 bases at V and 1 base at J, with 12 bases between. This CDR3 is CSVPGSWNTEAFF. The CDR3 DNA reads TGCAGCGTCCCAGGGTCTTGGAACACTGAAGCTTTCTTT. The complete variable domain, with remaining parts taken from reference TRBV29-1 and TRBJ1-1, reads SAVISQKPSRDICQRGTSLTIQCQVDSQVTMMFWYRQQPGQSLTLIATANQGSEATYESGFVIDKFPISRPNLTFSTLTVSNMSPEDSSIYLCSVPGSWNTEAFFGQGTRLTVV.

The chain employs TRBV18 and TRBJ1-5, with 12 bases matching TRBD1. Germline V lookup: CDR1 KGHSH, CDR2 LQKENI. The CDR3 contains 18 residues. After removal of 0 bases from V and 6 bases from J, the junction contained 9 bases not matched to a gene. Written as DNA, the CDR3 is TGTGCCAGCTCACCACCATCTCCGGGACAGGGGGCCGGTCAGCCCCAGCATTTT. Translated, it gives CASSPPSPGQGAGQPQHF.

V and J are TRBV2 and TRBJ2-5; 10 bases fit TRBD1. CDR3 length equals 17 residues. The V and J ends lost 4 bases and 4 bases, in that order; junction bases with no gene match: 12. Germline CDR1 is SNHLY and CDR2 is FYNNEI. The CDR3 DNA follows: TGTGCCAGCAGTGCGGGGGGACAGGGGTTTCGGGGAGAGACCCAGTACTTC. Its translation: CASSAGGQGFRGETQYF.

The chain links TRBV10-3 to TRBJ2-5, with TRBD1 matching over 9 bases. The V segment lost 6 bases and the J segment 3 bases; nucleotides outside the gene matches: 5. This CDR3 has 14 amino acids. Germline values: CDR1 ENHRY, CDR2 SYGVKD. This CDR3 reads CAIRGTGSEETQYF. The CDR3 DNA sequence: TGTGCCATCAGAGGGACAGGGTCCGAAGAGACCCAGTACTTC.

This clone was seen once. The CDR3 DNA reads TGTGCCAGCAGCGCGACTAGGGGGGGATCCAATGAGCAGTTCTTC. This sequence encodes CASSATRGGSNEQFF. The V call is TRBV6-6, the J call TRBJ2-1, with D possibly being TRBD2 (7 bases). The CDR3 runs 15 residues. CDR1 and CDR2 (germline): MNHNY, SVGAGI (reference sequence). Trimming pared 6 bases from V and 6 bases from J, leaving 18 bases between.

The CDR3 spells CASSIAADRGTEAFF. CDR3 nucleotide sequence: TGTGCCAGTAGTATAGCTGCGGACAGGGGGACTGAAGCTTTCTTT. V and J are TRBV19 and TRBJ1-1, with 10 bases aligning to TRBD1. The CDR3 totals 15 residues. V shed 1 base and J 5 bases; nucleotides not matched to a gene: 4. Germline V gene sequence: CDR1 LNHDA, CDR2 SQIVND (reference sequence).

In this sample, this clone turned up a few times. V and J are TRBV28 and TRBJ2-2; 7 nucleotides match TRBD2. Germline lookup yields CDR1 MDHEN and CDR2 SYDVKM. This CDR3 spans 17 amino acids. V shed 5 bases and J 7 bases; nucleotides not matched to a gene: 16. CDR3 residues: CASSQRERRELYGELFF. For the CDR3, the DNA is TGTGCCAGCAGTCAACGGGAAAGGCGGGAGCTTTACGGGGAGCTGTTTTTT. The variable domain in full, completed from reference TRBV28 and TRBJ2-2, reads DVKVTQSSRYLVKRTGEKVFLECVQDMDHENMFWYRQDPGLGLRLIYFSYDVKMKEKGDIPEGYSVSREKKERFSLILESASTNQTSMYLCASSQRERRELYGELFFGEGSRLTVL.

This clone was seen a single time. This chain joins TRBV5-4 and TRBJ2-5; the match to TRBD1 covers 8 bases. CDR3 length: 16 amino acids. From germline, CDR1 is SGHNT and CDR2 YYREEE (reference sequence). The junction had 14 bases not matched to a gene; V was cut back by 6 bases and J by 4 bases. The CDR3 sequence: CASTGRDRNEGETQYF. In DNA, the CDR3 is TGTGCCAGCACCGGACGGGACAGGAATGAGGGAGAGACCCAGTACTTC. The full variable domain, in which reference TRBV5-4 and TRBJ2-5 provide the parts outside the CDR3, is ETGVTQSPTHLIKTRGQQVTLRCSSQSGHNTVSWYQQALGQGPQFIFQYYREEENGRGNFPPRFSGLQFPNYSSELNVNALELDDSALYLCASTGRDRNEGETQYFGPGTRLLVL.

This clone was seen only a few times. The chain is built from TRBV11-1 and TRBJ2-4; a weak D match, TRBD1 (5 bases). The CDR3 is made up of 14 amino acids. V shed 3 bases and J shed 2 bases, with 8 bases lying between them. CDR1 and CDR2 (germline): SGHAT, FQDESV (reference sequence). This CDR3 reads CASSFQGSKNIQYF. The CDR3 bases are TGTGCCAGCAGCTTTCAGGGATCCAAAAACATTCAGTACTTC.

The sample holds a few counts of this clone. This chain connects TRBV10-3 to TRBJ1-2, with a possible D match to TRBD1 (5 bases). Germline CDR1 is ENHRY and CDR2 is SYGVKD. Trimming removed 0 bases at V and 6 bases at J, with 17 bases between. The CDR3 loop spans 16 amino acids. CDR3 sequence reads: CAISESTLEGTNGYTF. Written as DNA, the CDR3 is TGTGCCATCAGTGAGTCGACGTTAGAGGGGACGAATGGCTACACCTTC.

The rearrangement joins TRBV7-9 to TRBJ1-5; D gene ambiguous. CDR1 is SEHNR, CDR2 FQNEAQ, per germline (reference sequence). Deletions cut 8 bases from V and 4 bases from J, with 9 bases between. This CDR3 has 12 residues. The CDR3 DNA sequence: TGTGCCAGCGGCAACGATAATCAGCCCCAGCATTTT. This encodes CASGNDNQPQHF.

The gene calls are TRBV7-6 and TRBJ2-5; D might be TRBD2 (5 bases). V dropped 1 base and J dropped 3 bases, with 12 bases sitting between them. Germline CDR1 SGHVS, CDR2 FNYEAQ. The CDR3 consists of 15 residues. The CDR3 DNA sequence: TGTGCCAGCAGCTTAGGGTGGTCGGGGAAAGAGACCCAGTACTTC. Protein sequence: CASSLGWSGKETQYF.

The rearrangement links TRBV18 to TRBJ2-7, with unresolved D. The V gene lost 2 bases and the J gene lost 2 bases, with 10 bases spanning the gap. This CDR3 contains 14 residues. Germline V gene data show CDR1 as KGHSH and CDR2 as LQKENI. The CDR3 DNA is TGTGCCAGCTCACCAGATAAACGGGCCTACGAGCAGTACTTC. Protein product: CASSPDKRAYEQYF.

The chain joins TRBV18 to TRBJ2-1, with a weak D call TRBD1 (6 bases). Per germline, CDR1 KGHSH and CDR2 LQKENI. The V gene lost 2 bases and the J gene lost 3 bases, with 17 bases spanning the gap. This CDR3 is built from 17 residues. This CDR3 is CASSPTGSTGFYNEQFF. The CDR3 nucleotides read TGTGCCAGCTCACCAACCGGTTCCACAGGGTTCTACAATGAGCAGTTCTTC.

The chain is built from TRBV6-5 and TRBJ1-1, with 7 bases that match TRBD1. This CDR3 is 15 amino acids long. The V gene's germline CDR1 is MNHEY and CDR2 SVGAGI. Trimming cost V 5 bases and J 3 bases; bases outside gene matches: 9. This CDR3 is CASSLNRGLDTEAFF. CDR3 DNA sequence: TGTGCCAGCAGTCTTAACAGGGGATTGGACACTGAAGCTTTCTTT.

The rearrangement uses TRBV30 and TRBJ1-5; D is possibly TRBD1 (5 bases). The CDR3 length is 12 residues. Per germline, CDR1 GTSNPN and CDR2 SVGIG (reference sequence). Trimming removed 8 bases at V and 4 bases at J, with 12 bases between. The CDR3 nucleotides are TGTGCCGCCGGGGCCGCTAATCAGCCCCAGCATTTT. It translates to CAAGAANQPQHF.

CDR3 bases: TGTGCCAGCAGCTCAGGACTAGCGGGCACCGGGGAGCTGTTTTTT. This translates into CASSSGLAGTGELFF. The V call is TRBV7-2, the J call TRBJ2-2, with 11 bases matching TRBD2. This CDR3 region has 15 residues. Germline CDR1 and CDR2: SGHTA and FQGNSA. V lost 4 bases and J lost 4; bases outside the gene matches: 2. The complete variable domain, with remaining parts taken from reference TRBV7-2 and TRBJ2-2, reads GAGVSQSPSNKVTEKGKDVELRCDPISGHTALYWYRQSLGQGLEFLIYFQGNSAPDKSGLPSDRFSAERTGGSVSTLTIQRTQQEDSAVYLCASSSGLAGTGELFFGEGSRLTVL.